These 17 T cell receptor beta chains came from one sample sequenced in a study of blood T cell repertoires in COVID-19. Sequenced by immunoSEQ multiplex PCR; TCRdb stores in-frame clones only, minus some. The sample has some 100,000 clones; 80% to 90% are singletons. Sequenced material: peripheral blood. Every receptor here comes from a woman under 40 with acute or convalescent COVID-19.

The CDR3 nucleotides read TGCGCCAGCAGCTCCCTCGGGGACTACTATGGCTACACCTTC. Its protein is CASSSLGDYYGYTF. V is TRBV5-1 and J is TRBJ1-2, with D maybe TRBD1 (5 bases). V lost 3 bases and J lost 3, with 12 bases in between. Germline assignment: CDR1 SGHRS and CDR2 YFSETQ. The length of the CDR3 is 14 residues.

The V gene is TRBV4-1, the J gene TRBJ1-1; 10 nucleotides align to TRBD1. V was clipped by 5 bases and J by 0 bases; unmatched bases: 6. The CDR3 spans 16 residues. Germline-derived CDR1 and CDR2 are MGHRA and YSYEKL. The CDR3 protein is CASSSDRGLMNTEAFF. The CDR3 DNA sequence: TGCGCCAGCAGCTCAGACAGGGGGCTCATGAACACTGAAGCTTTCTTT.

The chain uses TRBV18 and TRBJ1-1; unclear D gene. Trimming removed 3 bases at V and 3 bases at J, with 17 bases between. The CDR3 length is 16 residues. Germline V gives CDR1 KGHSH, CDR2 LQKENI. The chain's CDR3 is CASSPPRKEGDTEAFF. The CDR3 bases are TGTGCCAGCTCACCCCCCCGGAAGGAGGGCGACACTGAAGCTTTCTTT.

The gene calls are TRBV4-1 and TRBJ1-1; D is unclear. The V gene's germline CDR1 is MGHRA and CDR2 YSYEKL. Trimming took 0 bases from V and 3 from J, leaving 8 bases between them. The CDR3 is made up of 14 amino acids. The CDR3 sequence: CASSQEVRDTEAFF. CDR3 DNA sequence: TGCGCCAGCAGCCAAGAAGTGCGGGACACTGAAGCTTTCTTT.

This chain links TRBV28 with TRBJ1-2; TRBD1 aligns across 7 bases. CDR1 and CDR2 from the germline V gene are MDHEN and SYDVKM. V shed 7 bases and J 4 bases; nucleotides not matched to a gene: 12. The CDR3 length is 15 residues. CDR3 DNA sequence: TGTGCCAGCAATACCTACAGGGGATTCGGCTATGGCTACACCTTC. Amino acids: CASNTYRGFGYGYTF.

V usage is TRBV29-1 and J usage is TRBJ2-3; D possibly corresponds to TRBD1 (5 bases). Germline CDR1 is SQVTM and CDR2 is ANQGSEA. V lost 6 bases and J 1 base, leaving 17 bases between the germline ends. This CDR3 spans 15 amino acids. CDR3 region: CSVLDTGSGTDTQYF. As DNA, the CDR3 is TGCAGCGTCCTGGACACAGGTTCCGGCACAGATACGCAGTATTTT.

This chain connects TRBV15 to TRBJ1-4; 9 bases align to TRBD1. This CDR3 region has 13 residues. Germline V gives CDR1 LNHNV, CDR2 YYDKDF (reference sequence). J lost 8 bases, V lost 3 bases, and 1 base had no gene match. CDR3 nucleotides: TGTGCCACCAGCAGGGGACAGGGCGAAAAACTGTTTTTT. Translated: CATSRGQGEKLFF. The entire variable domain, with the rest obtained from reference TRBV15 and TRBJ1-4, is as follows: DAMVIQNPRYQVTQFGKPVTLSCSQTLNHNVMYWYQQKSSQAPKLLFHYYDKDFNNEADTPDNFQSRRPNTSFCFLDIRSPGLGDTAMYLCATSRGQGEKLFFGSGTQLSVL.

The chain links TRBV18 to TRBJ2-3; D gene ambiguous. The CDR3 has 14 amino acids. V was cut by 6 bases and J by 4 bases, with 14 bases left in between. Germline CDR1 and CDR2: KGHSH and LQKENI. The CDR3: CASSRFDTADTQYF. CDR3 in DNA: TGTGCCAGCTCGCGCTTCGACACAGCAGATACGCAGTATTTT. Complete variable domain (other parts from reference TRBV18 and TRBJ2-3): NAGVMQNPRHLVRRRGQEARLRCSPMKGHSHVYWYRQLPEEGLKFMVYLQKENIIDESGMPKERFSAEFPKEGPSILRIQQVVRGDSAAYFCASSRFDTADTQYFGPGTRLTVL.

The chain has TRBV3-1 (or the pseudogene TRBV3-2) and TRBJ2-1; TRBD1 agrees at 9 bases. The CDR3 is made up of 18 amino acids. The trim removed 4 bases at V and 9 bases at J, leaving 19 bases unmatched. The germline V gene encodes CDR1 LGHDT and CDR2 YNNKEL (reference sequence). This CDR3 is CASSLPKVGQGFFGEQFF. CDR3 coding DNA: TGTGCCAGCAGCCTCCCGAAGGTGGGACAGGGCTTTTTTGGTGAGCAGTTCTTC.

The gene calls are TRBV2 and TRBJ2-1; 7 bases agree with TRBD1. After removal of 4 bases from V and 4 bases from J, the junction contained 4 bases not matched to a gene. CDR1 is SNHLY, CDR2 FYNNEI, per germline. This CDR3 contains 14 residues. CDR3 in amino acids: CASSAGTEYNEQFF. CDR3 nucleotide sequence: TGTGCCAGCAGTGCTGGGACAGAGTACAATGAGCAGTTCTTC.

J is TRBJ1-3 and V is TRBV18; D is undetermined. The CDR3 consists of 12 residues. CDR1 and CDR2 from the germline V gene are KGHSH and LQKENI. V was clipped by 5 bases and J by 7 bases, with 9 bases between them. The CDR3 is CASSALQNTIYF. The CDR3 coding sequence is TGTGCCAGCTCAGCCCTTCAGAACACCATATATTTT.

The V call is TRBV7-3, the J call TRBJ2-1; 8 bases line up with TRBD2. The germline CDR1 and CDR2 sequences are SGHTA and FQGTGA. This CDR3 has 14 amino acids. J was trimmed by 8 bases and V by 3 bases; bases with no gene match: 6. CDR3 DNA sequence: TGTGCCAGCAGCTTCAGCGGGGGTAGGTATGAGCAGTTCTTC. Protein: CASSFSGGRYEQFF.

This chain links TRBV4-2 with TRBJ2-7; a weak D match, TRBD1 (6 bases). CDR1 LGHNA and CDR2 YNFKEQ come from the germline V gene. Trimming pared 0 bases from V and 4 bases from J, leaving 10 bases between. This CDR3 comprises 14 residues. CDR3 sequence (DNA): TGTGCCAGCAGCCAAGATTTGGGGGCGTACGAGCAGTACTTC. Its protein product is CASSQDLGAYEQYF.

The count of this clone is one. This chain uses TRBV11-2 with TRBJ2-2; the match to TRBD2 covers 7 bases. CDR1 is SGHAT, CDR2 FQNNGV, per germline. The CDR3 consists of 16 residues. The V gene end was trimmed by 4 bases and the J gene end by 3 bases; junction bases not matched to a gene: 8. The CDR3 reads CASSSERGRYTGELFF. The CDR3 DNA follows: TGTGCCAGCAGCTCCGAGCGGGGCCGGTACACCGGGGAGCTGTTTTTT.

The chain uses TRBV7-3 and TRBJ1-3; no clear D. Germline lookup yields CDR1 SGHTA and CDR2 FQGTGA. This CDR3 is 16 amino acids long. V was cut by 4 bases and J by 3 bases, with 16 bases left in between. The CDR3 nucleotides are TGTGCCAGCAGCTCCCCGGGAGGGAAAGATGGAAACACCATATATTTT. Translation: CASSSPGGKDGNTIYF.

V usage is TRBV18 and J usage is TRBJ2-7, with 9 bases that match TRBD1. After removal of 3 bases from V and 1 base from J, the junction contained 4 bases not matched to a gene. The CDR3 has 15 residues. The V gene's germline CDR1 is KGHSH and CDR2 LQKENI. The CDR3 is CASSPRTGASYEQYF. The CDR3 nucleotides are TGTGCCAGCTCACCGCGGACAGGGGCTTCCTACGAGCAGTACTTC.

The chain joins TRBV4-2 to TRBJ2-1; a possible D gene is TRBD1 (7 bases). This CDR3 region has 12 residues. CDR1 and CDR2 (germline): LGHNA, YNFKEQ. V was trimmed by 1 base and J by 15 bases, leaving 13 bases between them. CDR3 nucleotide sequence: TGTGCCAGCAGCCAAGTTGCGGGACAGATGTTCTTC. It translates to CASSQVAGQMFF.